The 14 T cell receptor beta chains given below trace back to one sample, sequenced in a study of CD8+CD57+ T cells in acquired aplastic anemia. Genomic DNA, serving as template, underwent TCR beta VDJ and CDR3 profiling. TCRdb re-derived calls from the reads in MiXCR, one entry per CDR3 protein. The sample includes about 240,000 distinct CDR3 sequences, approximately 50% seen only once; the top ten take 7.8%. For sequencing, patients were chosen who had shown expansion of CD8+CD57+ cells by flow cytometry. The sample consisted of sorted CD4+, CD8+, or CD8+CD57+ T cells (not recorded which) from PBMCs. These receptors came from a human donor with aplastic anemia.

For the CDR3, the DNA is TGTGCCAGCAGCGTAGGAGGATTGTCGGTATGGCTAGCGGGGGGGGCAGATACGCAGTATTTT. It is translated as CASSVGGLSVWLAGGADTQYF. The chain carries TRBV9 and TRBJ2-3; TRBD2 matches 12 bases. This CDR3 is 21 amino acids long. Germline V gives CDR1 SGDLS, CDR2 YYNGEE. V lost 0 bases and J lost 4; bases outside the gene matches: 18.

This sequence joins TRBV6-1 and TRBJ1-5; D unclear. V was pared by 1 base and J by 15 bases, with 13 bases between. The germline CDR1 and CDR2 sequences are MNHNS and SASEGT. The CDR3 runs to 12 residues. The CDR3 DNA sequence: TGTGCCAGCAGTGAAGGGCCCGAAGTATTGCATTTT. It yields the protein CASSEGPEVLHF.

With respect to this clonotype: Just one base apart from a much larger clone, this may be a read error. CDR3 sequence: CASRTQGGGYAF. The CDR3 coding sequence is TGTGCCAGCAGGACACAGGGAGGTGGCTACGCCTTC. The chain employs TRBV29-1 and TRBJ1-2, with D possibly matching TRBD1 (6 bases). Germline assignment: CDR1 SQVTM and CDR2 ANQGSEA. The CDR3 sequence is 12 residues long.

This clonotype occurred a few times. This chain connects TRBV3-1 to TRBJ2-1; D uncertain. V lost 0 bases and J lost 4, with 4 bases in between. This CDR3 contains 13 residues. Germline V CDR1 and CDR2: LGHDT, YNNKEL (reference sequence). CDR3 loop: CASSQERYNEQFF. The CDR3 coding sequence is TGTGCCAGCAGCCAAGAACGATACAATGAGCAGTTCTTC.

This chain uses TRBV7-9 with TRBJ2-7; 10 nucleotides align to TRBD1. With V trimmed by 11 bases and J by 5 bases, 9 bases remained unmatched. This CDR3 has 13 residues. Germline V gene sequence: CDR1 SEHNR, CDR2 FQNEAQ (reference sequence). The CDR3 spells CASSGTGADEQYF. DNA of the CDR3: TGTGCCTCGTCCGGGACAGGGGCCGACGAGCAGTACTTC.

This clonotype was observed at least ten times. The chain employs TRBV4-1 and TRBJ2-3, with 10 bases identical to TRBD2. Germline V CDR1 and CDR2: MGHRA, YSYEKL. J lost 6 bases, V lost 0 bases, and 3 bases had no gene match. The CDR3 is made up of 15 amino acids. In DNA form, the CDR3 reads TGCGCCAGCAGCCAAGATCCTAGCGGGAGCGATACGCAGTATTTT. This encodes CASSQDPSGSDTQYF.

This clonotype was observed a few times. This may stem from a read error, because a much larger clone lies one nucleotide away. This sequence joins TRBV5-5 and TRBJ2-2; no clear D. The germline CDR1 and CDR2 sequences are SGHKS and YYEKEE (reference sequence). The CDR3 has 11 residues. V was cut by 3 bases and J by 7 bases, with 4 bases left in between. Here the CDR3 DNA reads TGTGCCAGCAGCTCTGACGGGGAGCTGTTTTTT. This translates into CASSSDGELFF.

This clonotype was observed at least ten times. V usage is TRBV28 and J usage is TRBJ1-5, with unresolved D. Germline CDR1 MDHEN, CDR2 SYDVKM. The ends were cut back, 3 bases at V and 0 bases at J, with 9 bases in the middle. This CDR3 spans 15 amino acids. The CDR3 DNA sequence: TGTGCCAGCAGTTTCCGAGGGCCTAGCAATCAGCCCCAGCATTTT. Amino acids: CASSFRGPSNQPQHF.

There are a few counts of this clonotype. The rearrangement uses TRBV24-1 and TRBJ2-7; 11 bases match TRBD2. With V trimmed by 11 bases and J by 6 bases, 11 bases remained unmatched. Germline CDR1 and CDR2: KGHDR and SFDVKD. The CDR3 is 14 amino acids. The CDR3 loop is CASRLAGGPFEQYF. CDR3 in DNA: TGTGCCAGCAGGTTAGCGGGAGGGCCTTTCGAGCAGTACTTC.

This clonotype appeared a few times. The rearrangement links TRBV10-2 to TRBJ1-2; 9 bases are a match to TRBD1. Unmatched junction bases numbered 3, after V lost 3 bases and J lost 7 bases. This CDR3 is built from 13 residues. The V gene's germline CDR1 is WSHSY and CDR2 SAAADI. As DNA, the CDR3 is TGCGCCAGCAGTGAACAGGGGGCCTTTGGCTACACCTTC. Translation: CASSEQGAFGYTF.

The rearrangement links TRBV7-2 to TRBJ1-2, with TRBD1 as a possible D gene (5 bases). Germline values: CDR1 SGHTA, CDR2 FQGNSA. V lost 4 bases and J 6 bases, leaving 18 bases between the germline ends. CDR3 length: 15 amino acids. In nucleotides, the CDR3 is TGTGCCAGCAGCTCCCTCCGGACACCCGTGGATGGCTACACCTTC. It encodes CASSSLRTPVDGYTF.

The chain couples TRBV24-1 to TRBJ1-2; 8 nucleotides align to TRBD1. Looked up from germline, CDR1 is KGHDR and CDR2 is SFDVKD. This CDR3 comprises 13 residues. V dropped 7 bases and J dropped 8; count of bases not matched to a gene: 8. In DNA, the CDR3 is TGTGCCACCAGGCCAAGGACAGGGAACGGCTACACCTTC. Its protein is CATRPRTGNGYTF.

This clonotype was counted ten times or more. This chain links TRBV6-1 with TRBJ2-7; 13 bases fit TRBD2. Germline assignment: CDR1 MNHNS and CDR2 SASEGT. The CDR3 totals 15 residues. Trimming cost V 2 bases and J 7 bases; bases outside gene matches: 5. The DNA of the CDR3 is TGTGCCAGCAGTGAACGGACTAGCGGGAGCAGTGAGCAGTACTTC. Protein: CASSERTSGSSEQYF.

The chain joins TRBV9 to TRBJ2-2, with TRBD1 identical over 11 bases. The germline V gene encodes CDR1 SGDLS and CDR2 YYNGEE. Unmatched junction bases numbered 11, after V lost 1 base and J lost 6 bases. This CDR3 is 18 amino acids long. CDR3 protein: CASSVRHRDRGTSGELFF. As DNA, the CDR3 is TGTGCCAGCAGCGTAAGACACCGGGACAGGGGGACCTCCGGGGAGCTGTTTTTT.